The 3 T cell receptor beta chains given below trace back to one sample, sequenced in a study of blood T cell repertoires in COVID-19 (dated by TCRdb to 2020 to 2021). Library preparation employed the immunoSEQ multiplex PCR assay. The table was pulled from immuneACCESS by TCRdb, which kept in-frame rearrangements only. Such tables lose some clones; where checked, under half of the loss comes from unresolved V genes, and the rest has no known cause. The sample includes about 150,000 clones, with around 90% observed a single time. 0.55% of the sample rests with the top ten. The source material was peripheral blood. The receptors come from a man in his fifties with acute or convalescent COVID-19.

CDR3 bases: TGTGCCAGCAGTGAAGCGGGCGGACATAGCAATCAGCCCCAGCATTTT. Translation gives CASSEAGGHSNQPQHF. The gene calls are TRBV6-1 and TRBJ1-5; the D gene is possibly TRBD1 (5 bases). Germline values: CDR1 MNHNS, CDR2 SASEGT. The CDR3 totals 16 residues. V was pared by 0 bases and J by 0 bases, with 9 bases between.

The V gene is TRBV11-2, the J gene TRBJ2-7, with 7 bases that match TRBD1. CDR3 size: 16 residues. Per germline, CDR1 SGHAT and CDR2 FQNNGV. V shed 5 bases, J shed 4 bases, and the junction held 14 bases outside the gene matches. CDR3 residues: CASSPFPRQGVYEQYF. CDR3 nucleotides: TGTGCCAGCAGCCCCTTCCCCCGACAGGGCGTGTACGAGCAGTACTTC.

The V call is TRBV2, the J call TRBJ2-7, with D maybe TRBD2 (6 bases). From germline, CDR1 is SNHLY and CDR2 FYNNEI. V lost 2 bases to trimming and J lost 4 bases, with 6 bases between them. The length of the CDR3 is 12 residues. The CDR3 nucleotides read TGTGCCAGCAGTGAACGGGGGTACGAGCAGTACTTC. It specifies CASSERGYEQYF.